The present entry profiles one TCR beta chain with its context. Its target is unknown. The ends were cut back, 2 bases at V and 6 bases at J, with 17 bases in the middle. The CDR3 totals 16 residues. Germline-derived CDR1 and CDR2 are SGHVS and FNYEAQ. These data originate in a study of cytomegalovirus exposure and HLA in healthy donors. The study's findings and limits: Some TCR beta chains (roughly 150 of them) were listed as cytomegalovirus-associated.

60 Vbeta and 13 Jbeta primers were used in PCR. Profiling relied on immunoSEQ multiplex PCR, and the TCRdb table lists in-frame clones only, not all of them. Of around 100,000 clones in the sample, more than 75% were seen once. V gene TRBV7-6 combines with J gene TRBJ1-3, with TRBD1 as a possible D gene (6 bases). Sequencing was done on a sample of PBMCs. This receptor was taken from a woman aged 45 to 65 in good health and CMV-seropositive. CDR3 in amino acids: CASSLSDRSRSNTIYF. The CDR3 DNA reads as TGTGCCAGCAGCTTATCCGACAGGTCTAGATCAAACACCATATATTTT. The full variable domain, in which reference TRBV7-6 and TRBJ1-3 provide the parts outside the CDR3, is GAGVSQSPRYKVTKRGQDVALRCDPISGHVSLYWYRQALGQGPEFLTYFNYEAQQDKSGLPNDRFSAERPEGSISTLTIQRTEQRDSAMYRCASSLSDRSRSNTIYFGEGSWLTVV.